This entry lists 28 T cell receptor beta chains sequenced from one sample in a study of TET2 disruption in CD19-targeted CAR T cells. Which antigens these TCRs recognize remains unknown. Stated treatment: autologous CTL019 cells: CD19 CAR with 4-1BB and CD3 zeta domains. TCRdb's copy holds only in-frame clones and misses some; the assay was immunoSEQ multiplex PCR. Recorded for this sample: about 25,000 clones. The sequenced sample was CD8- CAR+ T cells sorted from cultured blood T cells, obtained for CD19 CAR T cell therapy. The subset here: CD8-negative CAR-positive T cells from the infusion product. These receptor sequences come from a man aged 65-85 years with chronic lymphocytic leukemia.

Turning to this clone: The read halts 3 residues ahead of the CDR3 end, with the missing end drawn from the germline J gene. J is TRBJ1-2 and V is TRBV20-1; the D is unclear. The V and J ends lost 4 bases and 4 bases respectively, with 16 bases between them. The CDR3 loop spans 14 amino acids. Germline values: CDR1 DFQATT, CDR2 SNEGSKA (reference sequence). CDR3 bases read: TGCAGTGCTAAAGGCGAGGACTTCCTCTATGGC. Translating gives CSAKGEDFLYG. The whole CDR3 protein is CSAKGEDFLYGYTF.

Of note for this clone: The read falls 3 residues short of the CDR3 end, and the missing part is taken from the germline J gene. This same CDR3 is encoded by further DNA sequences in the sample. This sequence joins TRBV7-6 and TRBJ1-1; D remains unclear. This CDR3 has 15 residues. Germline V gives CDR1 SGHVS, CDR2 FNYEAQ. CDR3 DNA (partial): TGTGCCAGCAGCTCGACCCCCGGCGGGCAAGAGACC. It codes for CASSSTPGGQET. The full CDR3 sequence reads CASSSTPGGQETAFF.

Points on this clone: The CDR3 extends 3 residues past the end of the read, so its final part is completed from the germline J gene. This rearrangement joins TRBV10-3 to TRBJ2-4, with D possibly being TRBD1 (5 bases). Looked up from germline, CDR1 is ENHRY and CDR2 is SYGVKD. This CDR3 comprises 13 residues. The CDR3 is CAITPGNNQPQYF. CDR3 DNA, as far as it was read: TGTGCCATCACCCCAGGGAACAATCAGCCT.

As for this clone: The read finishes 3 residues shy of the CDR3 end, and the germline J gene is used to complete it. V and J are TRBV30 and TRBJ1-5; 8 positions match TRBD1. Trimming at V came to 5 bases and at J to 4 bases, leaving 4 bases not matched to a gene. Germline loops: CDR1 GTSNPN, CDR2 SVGIG (reference sequence). The CDR3 spans 13 residues. CDR3 residues: CAWSGGRNQPQHF. The covered CDR3 bases are TGTGCCTGGTCAGGGGGCCGAAATCAGCCC.

Of note for this clone: The sequenced fragment ends 3 residues before the CDR3 boundary, so the rest is inferred from the germline J gene. This chain uses TRBV18 with TRBJ1-2; 9 positions agree with TRBD1. CDR1 KGHSH and CDR2 LQKENI come from the germline V gene. CDR3 length: 16 residues. CDR3 sequence: CASSPDRGTSTDTYTF. The sequenced part of the CDR3 DNA is TGTGCCAGCTCACCGGACAGGGGCACTAGCACAGATACC.

Incomplete CDR3 DNA: TGTGCCAGCAGCCAAGACAGGAACACTGAA. This codes for CASSQDRNTE. The complete CDR3 reads CASSQDRNTEAFF. V and J are TRBV14 and TRBJ1-1; D is ambiguous. The read halts 3 residues ahead of the CDR3 end, with the missing end drawn from the germline J gene. CDR1 is SGHDN and CDR2 is FVKESK in the germline V gene. Deletions cut 0 bases from V and 1 base from J, with 3 bases between. The CDR3 contains 13 residues.

Regarding this clone: Read sequence stops 3 residues before the CDR3 end, and the germline J gene provides the missing end. The chain combines TRBV7-7 with TRBJ1-4, with 9 bases aligning to TRBD1. The CDR3 spans 13 residues. Germline-derived CDR1 and CDR2 are SSHAT and FNYEAQ (reference sequence). V lost 5 bases, J lost 8 bases, and 3 bases stayed unmatched. The DNA read from the CDR3 is TGTGCCAGCAGCCCGGACAGGGGAGAAAAA. Protein: CASSPDRGEK. Given in full, the CDR3 is CASSPDRGEKLFF.

About this clone: The read comes to an end 3 residues before the CDR3 does, leaving the germline J gene to fill in the end. The chain links TRBV28 to TRBJ1-4; TRBD1 is a possible D gene (5 bases). V was pared by 9 bases and J by 10 bases, with 24 bases between. This CDR3 spans 15 amino acids. From germline, CDR1 is MDHEN and CDR2 SYDVKM. CDR3 sequence reads: CASLWAGDESGKLFF. Incomplete CDR3 DNA: TGTGCCAGTCTCTGGGCGGGGGATGAGTCGGGAAAA.

Regarding this clone: Coverage ceases 3 residues before the CDR3 finishes, and the germline J gene fills in the end. The chain combines TRBV18 with TRBJ1-2; tentatively, D is TRBD1 (6 bases). CDR1 KGHSH and CDR2 LQKENI come from the germline V gene. The CDR3 is 14 amino acids. CDR3 loop: CASSPPDSGNDYTF. CDR3 DNA (partial): TGTGCCAGCTCACCACCGGACAGCGGCAATGAC.

In regard to this clone: The CDR3 is cut off 3 residues early in the read; its end comes from the germline J gene. The chain joins TRBV7-3 to TRBJ2-1, with TRBD2 matching over 12 bases. CDR1 SGHTA and CDR2 FQGTGA come from the germline V gene. The CDR3 totals 17 residues. V shed 0 bases, J shed 3 bases, and the junction held 3 bases outside the gene matches. The CDR3 loop is CASSLTILAGGYNEQFF. The part of the CDR3 DNA that was read is TGTGCCAGCAGCTTAACAATACTAGCGGGGGGCTACAATGAG.

For this clone: The read is 3 residues too short to cover the CDR3 end, so that end is filled in from the germline J gene. This chain joins TRBV30 and TRBJ1-1; no clear D. The CDR3 has 17 amino acids. Germline assignment: CDR1 GTSNPN and CDR2 SVGIG (reference sequence). CDR3 loop: CAWSYPSGFKSTYEAFF. CDR3 bases read: TGTGCCTGGAGTTATCCTAGCGGGTTCAAATCAACCTACGAG.

A remark on this clone: The missing CDR3 end, 3 residues past where the read stops, is filled in from the germline J gene. The chain uses TRBV19 and TRBJ2-5, with TRBD2 matching 12 bases. This CDR3 spans 16 amino acids. V dropped 1 base and J dropped 6; count of bases not matched to a gene: 6. Germline V gives CDR1 LNHDA, CDR2 SQIVND (reference sequence). The covered CDR3 bases are TGTGCCAGTAGTATAGCCGCTAGCGGGGGGGTAAAGACC. Encoded protein: CASSIAASGGVKT. The CDR3 in its entirety is CASSIAASGGVKTQYF. Drawing the rest from reference TRBV19 and TRBJ2-5, the complete variable domain is DGGITQSPKYLFRKEGQNVTLSCEQNLNHDAMYWYRQDPGQGLRLIYYSQIVNDFQKGDIAEGYSVSREKKESFPLTVTSAQKNPTAFYLCASSIAASGGVKTQYFGPGTRLLVL.

Of note for this clone: The CDR3 end falls 3 residues outside the read, so it is completed with the germline J gene. The rearrangement uses TRBV18 and TRBJ1-2, with unresolved D. CDR1 is KGHSH, CDR2 LQKENI, per germline. This CDR3 comprises 13 residues. The CDR3 bases that were read are TGTGCCAGCTCACTGCATTCTAGCAGTGAC. Amino acids: CASSLHSSSD. The full-length CDR3 reads as CASSLHSSSDYTF.

As regards this clone: The missing CDR3 end, 3 residues past where the read stops, is filled in from the germline J gene. The V call is TRBV18, the J call TRBJ2-1; the D gene is possibly TRBD2 (5 bases). This CDR3 is 12 amino acids long. Germline V gene lookup returns CDR1 KGHSH and CDR2 LQKENI. V was pared by 2 bases and J by 8 bases, with 7 bases between. This CDR3 reads CASSPASYEQFF. CDR3 DNA, as far as it was read: TGTGCCAGCTCACCAGCTAGCTATGAG.

CDR3 DNA, as far as it was read: TGTGCCAGCAGCGTCCTAAACAGGGGCGCTTCTAGTGGC. This translates into CASSVLNRGASSG. The entire CDR3 protein is CASSVLNRGASSGYTF. J is TRBJ1-2 and V is TRBV28, with TRBD1 matching 7 bases. Read data end 3 residues before the CDR3 end; the end is taken from the germline J gene. The V gene end was trimmed by 6 bases and the J gene end by 7 bases; junction bases not matched to a gene: 17. This CDR3 is built from 16 residues. Germline lookup yields CDR1 MDHEN and CDR2 SYDVKM.

Comments on this clone: The CDR3 end is not reached by the read, which stops 3 residues before it; the germline J gene fills it in. This rearrangement joins TRBV7-3 to TRBJ2-4, with a tentative D call TRBD2 (7 bases). CDR1 SGHTA and CDR2 FQGTGA come from the germline V gene. This CDR3 region has 16 residues. This chain's CDR3 is CASSLNGGPSQETQYF. The DNA read from the CDR3 is TGTGCCAGCAGCTTAAACGGGGGGCCTTCCCAAGAGACT.

As concerns this clone: Sequencing ends 3 residues short of the CDR3 end; the germline J gene provides the rest. The V gene is TRBV19, the J gene TRBJ1-2; D is possibly TRBD1 (5 bases). This CDR3 region has 15 residues. Germline loops: CDR1 LNHDA, CDR2 SQIVND (reference sequence). The CDR3 loop reads CASSPGPGRGDTYTF. Incomplete CDR3 DNA: TGTGCCAGTAGTCCGGGACCGGGGCGGGGAGATACC.

A remark on this clone: The CDR3 goes on 3 residues after the read ends, and that part is filled in from the germline J gene. This chain joins TRBV7-2 and TRBJ1-2, with D maybe TRBD1 (6 bases). CDR3 length equals 15 residues. CDR1 and CDR2 (germline): SGHTA, FQGNSA. The CDR3 sequence is CASSIGVAGAYDYTF. The part of the CDR3 DNA that was read is TGTGCCAGCAGCATCGGGGTAGCGGGGGCCTACGAC.

Measured by frequency, this clone is medium-sized. The CDR3 is cut off 3 residues early in the read; its end comes from the germline J gene. The V and J genes are TRBV7-9 and TRBJ1-5, with 7 nucleotides matching TRBD1. The CDR3 covers 13 residues. The ends lost 7 bases at V and 5 bases at J; junction bases unmatched: 5. Germline CDR1 and CDR2: SEHNR and FQNEAQ (reference sequence). The CDR3 sequence is CASTDRVDQPQHF. The CDR3 bases that were read are TGTGCCAGCACAGACAGGGTTGATCAGCCC.

Turning to this clone: Read coverage stops 3 residues before the CDR3 terminus; the germline J gene supplies the remainder. The rearrangement links TRBV6-2 or TRBV6-3 to TRBJ1-1, with 7 positions matching TRBD1. V lost 8 bases and J lost 6; bases outside the gene matches: 3. The CDR3 totals 11 residues. The germline V gene has CDR1 MNHEY and CDR2 SVGEGT. The CDR3 sequence: CASSQGSEAFF. The sequenced part of the CDR3 DNA is TGTGCCAGCTCACAGGGGTCTGAA.

Remarks on this clone: The CDR3 end falls 3 residues outside the read, so it is completed with the germline J gene. This chain links TRBV5-1 with TRBJ1-1; no clear D gene. The CDR3 contains 15 residues. The V gene lost 0 bases and the J gene lost 0 bases, with 9 bases spanning the gap. Germline V gives CDR1 SGHRS, CDR2 YFSETQ. CDR3 bases read: TGCGCCAGCAGCTTGGTGGGCCCCATGAACACTGAA. Its protein product is CASSLVGPMNTE. The whole CDR3 protein is CASSLVGPMNTEAFF.

Turning to this clone: Sequence at one end of the junction differs from germline and may be a read error. The CDR3 extends 3 residues past the end of the read, so its final part is completed from the germline J gene. Other DNA sequences from this sample encode an identical CDR3 as well. The chain recombines TRBV11-2 with TRBJ1-3, with 7 positions matching TRBD1. CDR3 length: 14 residues. Germline CDR1 and CDR2: SGHAT and FQNNGV. CDR3 sequence: CASSSPTGRHTIYF. The covered CDR3 bases are TGTGCCAGCAGCTCCCCGACAGGGAGGCACACT.

Comment on this clone: From the germline J gene comes the end of the CDR3, since the read stops 3 residues before it. The gene calls are TRBV30 and TRBJ2-4, with D possibly TRBD2 on 5 matching bases. Germline CDR1 GTSNPN, CDR2 SVGIG (reference sequence). This CDR3 spans 13 amino acids. The DNA read from the CDR3 is TGTGCCTGGAGTCTAGCACCCCAAGAGACT. Translated, it gives CAWSLAPQET. The CDR3, in full, reads CAWSLAPQETQYF.

CDR3 region: CASSPQSGQGFGYGQYF. Partial CDR3 DNA: TGTGCCAGCTCACCACAGTCGGGTCAGGGATTCGGCTATGGT. The rearrangement joins TRBV18 to TRBJ2-4; perhaps TRBD1 as D (5 bases). The read falls 3 residues short of the CDR3 end, and the missing part is taken from the germline J gene. CDR3 length equals 17 residues. Germline V gene lookup returns CDR1 KGHSH and CDR2 LQKENI.

A remark on this clone: The read halts 3 residues ahead of the CDR3 end, with the missing end drawn from the germline J gene. The chain combines TRBV5-1 with TRBJ1-1, with D hard to call. The CDR3 has 14 residues. CDR1 is SGHRS and CDR2 is YFSETQ in the germline V gene. The ends were cut back, 4 bases at V and 1 base at J, with 11 bases in the middle. CDR3 DNA, as far as it was read: TGCGCCAGCAGCCCTCAGGCCCCGAACACTGAA. This gives the protein CASSPQAPNTE. In full, the CDR3 is CASSPQAPNTEAFF.

About this clone: The read falls 3 residues short of the CDR3 end, and the missing part is taken from the germline J gene. V and J are TRBV10-3 and TRBJ1-1; tentative D call: TRBD1 (6 bases). The germline V gene has CDR1 ENHRY and CDR2 SYGVKD. Between the trimmed V and J ends, which lost 5 bases and 1 base, there was a span of 17 bases. The CDR3 contains 16 residues. The CDR3 DNA, read in part, is TGTGCCATCAGTCTACAGGGTTTGACGGCGAACACTGAA. Translated: CAISLQGLTANTE. The whole CDR3 is CAISLQGLTANTEAFF.

To note about this clone: The observed sequence ends 3 residues before the CDR3 terminus, with the missing tail filled in from the germline J gene. The chain recombines TRBV5-4 with TRBJ2-3; a weak D match, TRBD2 (6 bases). V was clipped by 6 bases and J by 4 bases, with 21 bases between them. The germline V gene encodes CDR1 SGHNT and CDR2 YYREEE (reference sequence). The CDR3 extends over 16 amino acids. The sequenced part of the CDR3 DNA is TGTGCCAGCACCTCGGGTGGAGGCGCGGGGCCAGATACG. Residues: CASTSGGGAGPDT. In full, the CDR3 reads CASTSGGGAGPDTQYF.

Concerning this clone itself: The CDR3 end lies 3 residues beyond the end of the read and is filled in from the germline J gene. The rearrangement links TRBV7-3 to TRBJ2-1; 8 nucleotides agree with TRBD1. After removal of 4 bases from V and 9 bases from J, the junction contained 5 bases not matched to a gene. There are 13 residues in the CDR3. The germline gives CDR1 SGHTA, CDR2 FQGTGA. The DNA read from the CDR3 is TGTGCCAGCAGCTCCGGACAGGGTGGTGAG. Encoded protein: CASSSGQGGE. The full-length CDR3 reads as CASSSGQGGEQFF.